The rows below give T cell receptor beta chains drawn from one sample of a study of radiation and T cells in renal cell carcinoma. Generated by immunoSEQ multiplex PCR, the TCRdb table keeps only in-frame clones and is missing some. This sample has some 150,000 clones; approximately 87% occur once, and the top ten carry roughly a quarter. The starting material was blood, obtained from a patient whose treatment included radiotherapy and nephrectomy. The receptors were sampled from a woman in her forties or fifties with renal cell carcinoma. Each CDR3 is given with its conserved first and last residue. A D gene is named only where the DNA matches it firmly. Size tells how often a clone was seen (once, few, many) or the class of an expanded clone, and some rows leave it out.

V gene	J gene	clone size	D gene	CDR3 protein	CDR3 DNA
TRBV6-5	TRBJ2-3	.	.	CASRATADTQYF	TGTGCCAGCAGGGCGACTGCAGATACGCAGTATTTT
TRBV10-3	TRBJ1-1	.	TRBD1	CAISDDRGHTEAFF	TGTGCCATCAGTGATGACAGGGGGCACACTGAAGCTTTCTTT
TRBV6-4	TRBJ2-7	.	TRBD2	CASSREASYEQYF	TGTGCCAGTTCGCGGGAGGCCTCCTACGAGCAGTACTTC
TRBV7-9	TRBJ2-7	.	.	CASSTQGMILYF	TGTGCCAGCAGCACGCAGGGTATGATCCTGTACTTC
TRBV5-1	TRBJ2-7	few	.	CASSIQGYEQYF	TGCGCCAGCAGCATACAGGGCTACGAGCAGTACTTC
TRBV6-1	TRBJ1-2	once	.	CASSEGSAVYGYTF	TGTGCCAGCAGTGAAGGGTCAGCCGTCTATGGCTACACCTTC
TRBV4-3	TRBJ1-4	.	.	CASSQDVEKINEKLFF	TGCGCCAGCAGCCAAGACGTTGAAAAGATTAATGAAAAACTGTTTTTT
TRBV4-2	TRBJ2-7	.	.	CASSPDRGAYEQYF	TGTGCCAGCAGCCCAGACAGAGGCGCCTACGAGCAGTACTTC
TRBV19	TRBJ2-7	.	.	CASNVRDGSYEQYF	TGTGCCAGTAACGTCCGGGACGGTTCCTACGAGCAGTACTTC
TRBV27	TRBJ1-3	few	.	CASSRTAGGNTIYF	TGTGCCAGCAGCCGAACAGCTGGTGGAAACACCATATATTTT
TRBV6-1	TRBJ2-7	.	TRBD1	CASSLGQGIYEQYF	TGTGCCAGCAGCCTGGGACAGGGGATCTACGAGCAGTACTTC
TRBV5-1	TRBJ1-1	.	.	CASSLLNENTEAFF	TGCGCCAGCAGCTTGCTGAACGAGAACACTGAAGCTTTCTTT
TRBV27	TRBJ2-7	.	.	CASSRKPDTSYEQYF	TGTGCCAGCAGCCGAAAGCCAGACACCTCCTACGAGCAGTACTTC
TRBV30	TRBJ2-2	.	TRBD2	CAWKRGPNTGELFF	TGTGCCTGGAAGCGGGGGCCTAACACCGGGGAGCTGTTTTTT
TRBV5-4	TRBJ2-1	once	TRBD2	CASSLPSGVYNEQFF	TGTGCCAGCAGCTTACCTAGCGGGGTCTACAATGAGCAGTTCTTC
TRBV2	TRBJ2-7	few	.	CASLLEATSYEQYF	TGTGCCAGCCTCCTCGAAGCGACTTCCTACGAGCAGTACTTC
TRBV5-1	TRBJ2-3	once	.	CASSSRGTDTQYF	TGCGCCAGCAGCTCCCGGGGTACAGATACGCAGTATTTT
TRBV7-2	TRBJ2-1	.	.	CASSPNIEQFF	TGTGCCAGCAGCCCAAATATTGAGCAGTTCTTC
TRBV5-6	TRBJ1-5	.	.	CASSFWGSNQPQHF	TGTGCCAGCAGCTTTTGGGGGAGCAATCAGCCCCAGCATTTT
TRBV28	TRBJ1-1	.	.	CASTGGTETMNTEAFF	TGTGCCAGCACCGGGGGGACGGAGACCATGAACACTGAAGCTTTCTTT
TRBV29-1	TRBJ2-5	.	TRBD2	CSSLAGDQETQYF	TGCAGCTCCCTAGCGGGGGACCAAGAGACCCAGTACTTC
TRBV5-4	TRBJ2-7	.	TRBD1	CASSHGQGADYEQYF	TGTGCCAGCAGTCACGGACAGGGGGCAGACTACGAGCAGTACTTC
TRBV6-6	TRBJ2-1	.	.	CASSLYNEQFF	TGTGCCAGCAGCCTCTACAATGAGCAGTTCTTC
TRBV29-1	TRBJ1-5	.	.	CSAGSPGNQPQHF	TGCAGCGCCGGATCCCCGGGGAATCAGCCCCAGCATTTT
TRBV25-1	TRBJ1-1	few	.	CASTRAGMNTEAFF	TGTGCCAGCACTAGGGCGGGCATGAACACTGAAGCTTTCTTT